This T cell receptor (beta chain) was sequenced for a study of early T cells in non-severe SARS-CoV-2 infection. General study findings and limits: Clonotype matching in VDJdb favored anti-spike CD8 responses and did not capture private and CD4 specificities.

Of note for this clonotype: The antigen remains unidentified.

CDR1 is SGHRS and CDR2 is YFSETQ in the germline V gene. V lost 1 base and J 0 bases, leaving 10 bases between the germline ends. This CDR3 has 15 amino acids. Molecules of cDNA were individually given unique molecular identifiers that were attached to them. TCRdb fed the 5' RACE reads into MiXCR, producing one record per CDR3 protein. The table lists approximately 29,000 distinct CDR3 sequences, around 6% of them singletons. The source is an adult who was a healthcare worker with PCR-confirmed SARS-CoV-2 infection or an uninfected control (not recorded which). This chain links TRBV5-1 with TRBJ1-1; D gene unclear. Material: whole blood, obtained at baseline. The CDR3 bases are TGCGCCAGCAGCTTGATGGTCAGCATGAACACTGAAGCTTTCTTT. Its protein is CASSLMVSMNTEAFF. Full variable domain (missing parts from reference TRBV5-1 and TRBJ1-1): KAGVTQTPRYLIKTRGQQVTLSCSPISGHRSVSWYQQTPGQGLQFLFEYFSETQRNKGNFPGRFSGRQFSNSRSEMNVSTLELGDSALYLCASSLMVSMNTEAFFGQGTRLTVV.